The clone carrying this T cell receptor (beta chain) was recorded many times. As yet, its antigen is unknown. CDR3 length equals 20 residues. Germline CDR1 is DFQATT and CDR2 is SNEGSKA (reference sequence). The ends were cut back, 2 bases at V and 2 bases at J, with 31 bases in the middle. This sample is part of a study of CD8 T cells in ankylosing spondylitis. Study conclusions and caveats: A motif of 7 to 9 highly homologous TCR beta variants was seen as apparently characteristic of ankylosing spondylitis blood. Disease-linked clones bore a CD8+ phenotype, appearing relatively rarely in peripheral blood.

TCRdb reprocessed the 5' RACE reads with MiXCR, giving one entry per CDR3 protein. The sample has about 36,000 distinct CDR3 sequences, 10% to 15% seen once. Input material: synovial fluid, either unsorted or a sorted T cell fraction (not recorded which). The rearrangement uses TRBV20-1 and TRBJ2-7; D could derive from TRBD1 or TRBD2 (5 bases each). This sequence originates from a male donor with ankylosing spondylitis. In DNA, the CDR3 is TGCAGTGCTAGACTGTACCCGATGGGACCCCACAGTATTTTTACCTACGAGCAGTACTTC. Translated, it gives CSARLYPMGPHSIFTYEQYF.